These 14 T cell receptor beta chains share one sample of origin, sequenced in a study of T cells in tuberculosis. Time point indicated: new active TB diagnosis, blood taken before or within 7 days of starting treatment. Sequencing used immunoSEQ multiplex PCR; TCRdb keeps in-frame clones, though not all of them. The table has about 34,000 clones, 93% seen once. Material: PBMCs, obtained at tuberculosis diagnosis. The receptors here all came from an adult with tuberculosis.

The V call is TRBV5-6, the J call TRBJ1-2; a possible D gene is TRBD1 (6 bases). CDR3 length equals 14 residues. CDR1 and CDR2 from the germline V gene are SGHDT and YYEEEE. Deletions cut 3 bases from V and 8 bases from J, with 17 bases between. In nucleotides, the CDR3 is TGTGCCAGCAGCTCCAGGACAGCCGCTGGGGGCTACACCTTC. It translates to CASSSRTAAGGYTF. Supplemented by reference TRBV5-6 and TRBJ1-2, the full variable domain reads DAGVTQSPTHLIKTRGQQVTLRCSPKSGHDTVSWYQQALGQGPQFIFQYYEEEERQRGNFPDRFSGHQFPNYSSELNVNALLLGDSALYLCASSSRTAAGGYTFGSGTRLTVV.

The V gene is TRBV4-1, the J gene TRBJ1-5; 9 bases map to TRBD1. V lost 1 base to trimming and J lost 6 bases; unmatched junction nucleotides: 7. Germline loops: CDR1 MGHRA, CDR2 YSYEKL. The CDR3 is made up of 16 amino acids. The CDR3 nucleotides are TGCGCCAGCAGCCAAGTGACAGGGGGATACGGTCAGCCCCAGCATTTT. Protein: CASSQVTGGYGQPQHF.

The chain recombines TRBV12-5 with TRBJ2-5; 8 bases map to TRBD1. The CDR3 has 14 residues. CDR1 and CDR2 (germline): LGHNT, FRNRAP. The V gene end was trimmed by 2 bases and the J gene end by 8 bases; junction bases not matched to a gene: 7. Written as DNA, the CDR3 is TGTGCTAGTGGTTTGCCCCGACAGGGGTATACCCAGTACTTC. Its protein is CASGLPRQGYTQYF.

The chain employs TRBV6-5 and TRBJ1-2, with D possibly being TRBD1 (5 bases). Trimming cost V 1 base and J 6 bases, with 9 bases left between them. This CDR3 spans 13 amino acids. Germline CDR1 and CDR2: MNHEY and SVGAGI. CDR3 region: CASSYFGQDGYTF. CDR3 DNA: TGTGCCAGCAGTTACTTCGGACAAGATGGCTACACCTTC.

The chain employs TRBV16 and TRBJ2-7; TRBD2 is a possible D gene (6 bases). The CDR3 is made up of 13 amino acids. Germline V gives CDR1 KGHSY, CDR2 FQNENV. V was cut by 5 bases and J by 0 bases, with 8 bases left in between. DNA for the CDR3: TGTGCCAGCAGCGGGACTTTCTCCTACGAGCAGTACTTC. It is translated as CASSGTFSYEQYF.

The rearrangement uses TRBV5-6 and TRBJ2-1; D gene ambiguous. Per the germline V gene, CDR1 is SGHDT and CDR2 is YYEEEE. This CDR3 has 11 residues. Deletions cut 7 bases from V and 9 bases from J, with 11 bases between. This CDR3 is CASSLVTEQFF. CDR3 sequence (DNA): TGTGCCAGCTCCCTAGTTACTGAGCAGTTCTTC.

The CDR3 DNA sequence: TGTGCCAGCAGCTTAGGGACAGGAATTTCCTACGAGCAGTACTTC. The encoded protein is CASSLGTGISYEQYF. The chain recombines TRBV7-2 with TRBJ2-7; 7 bases match TRBD1. CDR1 SGHTA and CDR2 FQGNSA come from the germline V gene. V gave up 1 base and J gave up 1 base; unmatched junction bases: 4. CDR3 length equals 15 residues.

The chain recombines TRBV25-1 with TRBJ2-1; the D is unclear. CDR1 and CDR2 from the germline V gene are MGHDK and SYGVNS. V was shortened by 1 base and J by 7 bases, with 11 bases between the two germline ends. The length of the CDR3 is 14 residues. CDR3 amino acids: CASSELLLQNEQFF. In nucleotides, the CDR3 is TGTGCCAGCAGTGAATTGCTACTCCAAAATGAGCAGTTCTTC. The full variable domain, in which reference TRBV25-1 and TRBJ2-1 provide the parts outside the CDR3, is EADIYQTPRYLVIGTGKKITLECSQTMGHDKMYWYQQDPGMELHLIHYSYGVNSTEKGDLSSESTVSRIRTEHFPLTLESARPSHTSQYLCASSELLLQNEQFFGPGTRLTVL.

The J gene is TRBJ2-1, the V gene TRBV19; TRBD1 aligns across 8 bases. V gave up 5 bases and J gave up 2 bases; unmatched junction bases: 2. Germline CDR1 and CDR2: LNHDA and SQIVND (reference sequence). This CDR3 is built from 14 residues. CDR3 DNA sequence: TGTGCCAGTAGTCTCAGGGGGCCCTACAATGAGCAGTTCTTC. Translated: CASSLRGPYNEQFF.

Only a few counts were recorded for this clone. The V gene is TRBV2, the J gene TRBJ2-3; TRBD1 matches at 8 bases. The ends lost 10 bases at V and 3 bases at J; junction bases unmatched: 6. Germline V CDR1 and CDR2: SNHLY, FYNNEI. This CDR3 has 13 amino acids. The CDR3 region is CATTGQGTDTQYF. The CDR3 DNA follows: TGTGCCACCACCGGACAGGGAACAGATACGCAGTATTTT.

CDR3 coding DNA: TGTGCCTGGAGCAGGGGTAAAGAGACCCAGTACTTC. Translating gives CAWSRGKETQYF. The V call is TRBV30, the J call TRBJ2-5; a possible D gene is TRBD1 (6 bases). Trimming removed 3 bases at V and 3 bases at J, with 8 bases between. The CDR3 runs 12 residues. The V gene's germline CDR1 is GTSNPN and CDR2 SVGIG (reference sequence).

The chain recombines TRBV6-5 with TRBJ2-7; possibly TRBD2 for D (5 bases). The V gene's germline CDR1 is MNHEY and CDR2 SVGAGI. Trimming stripped 5 bases from V and 3 bases from J, with 11 bases between. This CDR3 comprises 13 residues. As DNA, the CDR3 is TGTGCCAGCAGTGCGGGCCGGATCTACGAGCAGTACTTC. Protein product: CASSAGRIYEQYF.

The chain has TRBV4-1 and TRBJ2-5, with 11 bases fitting TRBD1. V was clipped by 4 bases and J by 7 bases; unmatched bases: 5. The CDR3 contains 14 residues. Germline lookup yields CDR1 MGHRA and CDR2 YSYEKL. CDR3 bases: TGCGCCAGCAGCCCAGGACAGGGGGCAGGGACCCAGTACTTC. Translating it yields CASSPGQGAGTQYF.

The gene calls are TRBV5-1 and TRBJ1-2; D is perhaps TRBD1 (6 bases). V dropped 1 base and J dropped 8 bases, with 15 bases sitting between them. The CDR3 is 14 residues long. Looked up from germline, CDR1 is SGHRS and CDR2 is YFSETQ. The CDR3 DNA follows: TGCGCCAGCAGCTTGAGGGGGTCTGGGGAAGGCTACACCTTC. Amino acid sequence: CASSLRGSGEGYTF.